Presented here are 5 T cell receptor beta chains from one specimen sequenced in a study of cytomegalovirus exposure and HLA in healthy donors. Only in-frame clones appear in the TCRdb table, and some are missing; sequencing was by immunoSEQ multiplex PCR. The sample carries a few hundred thousand clones, roughly 88% recorded once. Sequencing was carried out using PBMCs. The receptors were gathered from a young woman in good health and CMV-seronegative.

This clone was seen ten or more times. The gene calls are TRBV5-1 and TRBJ2-5; TRBD2 might be the D (6 bases). This CDR3 has 14 amino acids. Deletions cut 0 bases from V and 5 bases from J, with 11 bases between. In germline, CDR1 is SGHRS, CDR2 YFSETQ. The CDR3 region has the DNA TGCGCCAGCAGCTTGGAGGTAGCGGTGGAGACCCAGTACTTC. The encoded protein is CASSLEVAVETQYF.

The CDR3 DNA sequence: TGTGCCAGTAGGGCAGGGGCCACTAATGAAAAACTGTTTTTT. The encoded protein is CASRAGATNEKLFF. This rearrangement joins TRBV19 to TRBJ1-4; tentative D call: TRBD1 (6 bases). V shed 6 bases and J shed 2 bases, with 10 bases lying between them. The CDR3 has 14 amino acids. Germline V CDR1 and CDR2: LNHDA, SQIVND (reference sequence). Supplemented by reference TRBV19 and TRBJ1-4, the full variable domain reads DGGITQSPKYLFRKEGQNVTLSCEQNLNHDAMYWYRQDPGQGLRLIYYSQIVNDFQKGDIAEGYSVSREKKESFPLTVTSAQKNPTAFYLCASRAGATNEKLFFGSGTQLSVL.

This clone was recorded only once. The chain recombines TRBV7-8 with TRBJ2-7, with TRBD2 identical over 11 bases. The CDR3 extends over 16 amino acids. The ends lost 5 bases at V and 3 bases at J; junction bases unmatched: 9. The germline V gene has CDR1 SGHVS and CDR2 FQNEAQ. This CDR3 reads CASSERGGLADYEQYF. The DNA of the CDR3 is TGTGCCAGCAGCGAAAGGGGGGGACTAGCGGACTACGAGCAGTACTTC.

The gene calls are TRBV28 and TRBJ2-7; 9 nucleotides line up with TRBD1. Germline CDR1 is MDHEN and CDR2 is SYDVKM. J was trimmed by 4 bases and V by 0 bases; bases with no gene match: 1. The CDR3 sequence is 14 residues long. In DNA form, the CDR3 reads TGTGCCAGCAGTTTATGGGACAGGGGATACGAGCAGTACTTC. Its protein is CASSLWDRGYEQYF.

The chain combines TRBV28 with TRBJ2-7, with 8 bases fitting TRBD2. The CDR3 covers 15 residues. The germline CDR1 and CDR2 sequences are MDHEN and SYDVKM. The V gene end was trimmed by 8 bases and the J gene end by 1 base; junction bases not matched to a gene: 10. CDR3 amino acids: CASSSGGLESYEQYF. In DNA, the CDR3 is TGTGCCAGCTCCTCCGGGGGACTAGAGTCCTACGAGCAGTACTTC.